A selection of T cell receptor beta chains follows, all from one sample in a study of blood T cell repertoires in COVID-19. Some clones are missing from TCRdb's copy, which holds only in-frame ones; the method was immunoSEQ multiplex PCR. The sample shows some 250,000 clones, around 83% of them seen only once. Sequencing was carried out using peripheral blood. These receptors came from a woman in her late teens or twenties with acute or convalescent COVID-19. The CDR3 runs from the conserved cysteine through the conserved F or W. D genes are given only for firm matches.

J gene | V gene | D gene | CDR3 protein
TRBJ1-1 | TRBV19 | . | CASSIDLRGHKNTEAFF
TRBJ2-2 | TRBV19 | . | CASSMAGTGELFF
TRBJ1-2 | TRBV6-5 | TRBD1 | CASSPGTGSGYTF
TRBJ2-3 | TRBV7-2 | TRBD2 | CASSLGRLAEGTDTQYF
TRBJ1-3 | TRBV5-1 | TRBD1 | CASSSGTGSGNTIYF
TRBJ1-1 | TRBV6-5 | . | CASSYSGSTEAFF
TRBJ1-4 | TRBV6-6 | . | CASSRQVVVGSNEKLFF
TRBJ2-7 | TRBV7-9 | . | CASSPRRTFPSYEQYF
TRBJ1-4 | TRBV20-1 | . | CSYKFKLFF
TRBJ2-3 | TRBV19 | TRBD2 | CASSGRGLTSPLWDTQYF
TRBJ2-1 | TRBV27 | TRBD2 | CASRGPGLAGGSSYNEQFF
TRBJ1-1 | TRBV9 | . | CASSPQGNTEAFF
TRBJ2-5 | TRBV7-2 | TRBD1 | CASSLTGGETQYF
TRBJ2-5 | TRBV29-1 | . | CSVASGDRETQYF
TRBJ2-5 | TRBV16 | . | CASSQTQETQYF
TRBJ2-7 | TRBV5-4 | . | CASSRDWGEQYF
TRBJ2-1 | TRBV18 | TRBD2 | CASSLSVGSGSSSANEQFF
TRBJ2-7 | TRBV11-2 | TRBD2 | CASSSQTSGLNEQYF
TRBJ1-4 | TRBV30 | . | CAWSGPTARNEKLFF
TRBJ2-5 | TRBV1 | . | CTNRLAGVRETQYF
TRBJ2-5 | TRBV10-3 | . | CAISESGQTQYF
TRBJ2-7 | TRBV11-2 | TRBD2 | CASSFLAGYEQYF
TRBJ1-2 | TRBV27 | TRBD1 | CASRRDRGDGYTF
TRBJ2-3 | TRBV2 | . | CAREREDWYTDTQYF
TRBJ1-1 | TRBV5-1 | TRBD1 | CASSLGTGGFSGTEAFF
TRBJ1-6 | TRBV11-2 | TRBD1 | CASSLGTGRDSPLHF
TRBJ2-1 | TRBV29-1 | . | CSSMGSSSYNEQFF
TRBJ2-2 | TRBV3-1/TRBV3-2 | TRBD2 | CASSHPWGGPNTGELFF
TRBJ1-2 | TRBV27 | . | CASSLSKGPRRDYGYTF
TRBJ2-1 | TRBV3-1/TRBV3-2 | . | CASSPSQTRGNEQFF
TRBJ1-4 | TRBV7-8 | . | CASSRMGGVNEKLFF
TRBJ2-1 | TRBV7-3 | TRBD2 | CASSWLAGKNEQFF
TRBJ1-2 | TRBV6-5 | TRBD1 | CASSYPRQGAVGYTF
TRBJ2-5 | TRBV11-2 | TRBD1 | CASSSTGGVWETQYF
TRBJ1-3 | TRBV4-2 | TRBD1 | CASSRDRGSSGNTIYF
TRBJ2-1 | TRBV2 | TRBD2 | CATTYQKAGGPNEQFF
TRBJ1-5 | TRBV28 | TRBD1 | CASENPTGSNQPQHF
TRBJ2-7 | TRBV6-2/TRBV6-3 | . | CASSYGHAMDF
TRBJ1-4 | TRBV13 | . | CASSLVDEGEKLFF
TRBJ1-1 | TRBV6-5 | TRBD1 | CASKTGVYTEAFF